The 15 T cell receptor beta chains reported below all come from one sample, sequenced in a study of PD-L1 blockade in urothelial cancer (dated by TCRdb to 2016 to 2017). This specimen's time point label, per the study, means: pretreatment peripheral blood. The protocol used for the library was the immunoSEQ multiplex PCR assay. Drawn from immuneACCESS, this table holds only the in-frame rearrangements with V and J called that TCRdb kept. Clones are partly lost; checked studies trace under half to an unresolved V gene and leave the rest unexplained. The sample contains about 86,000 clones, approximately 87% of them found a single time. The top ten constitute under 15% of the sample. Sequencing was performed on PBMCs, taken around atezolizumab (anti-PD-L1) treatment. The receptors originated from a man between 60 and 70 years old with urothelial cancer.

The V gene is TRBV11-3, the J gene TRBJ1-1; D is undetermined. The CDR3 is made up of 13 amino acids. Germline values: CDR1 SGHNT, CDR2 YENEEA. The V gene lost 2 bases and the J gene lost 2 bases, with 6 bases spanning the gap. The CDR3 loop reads CASSLYRNTEAFF. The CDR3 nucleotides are TGTGCCAGCAGCTTATATAGAAACACTGAAGCTTTCTTT. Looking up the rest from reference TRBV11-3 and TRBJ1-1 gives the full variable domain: EAGVVQSPRYKIIEKKQPVAFWCNPISGHNTLYWYLQNLGQGPELLIRYENEEAVDDSQLPKDRFSAERLKGVDSTLKIQPAELGDSAVYLCASSLYRNTEAFFGQGTRLTVV.

The CDR3 is CASSVEPSSSYGYTF. The CDR3 DNA follows: TGTGCCAGCAGCGTAGAGCCGTCGTCAAGCTATGGCTACACCTTC. The chain has TRBV9 and TRBJ1-2, with D unresolved. V dropped 0 bases and J dropped 4 bases, with 13 bases sitting between them. The CDR3 contains 15 residues. Looked up from germline, CDR1 is SGDLS and CDR2 is YYNGEE.

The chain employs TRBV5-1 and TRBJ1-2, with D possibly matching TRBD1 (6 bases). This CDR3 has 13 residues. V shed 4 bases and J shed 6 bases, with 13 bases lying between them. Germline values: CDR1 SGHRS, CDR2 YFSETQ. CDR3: CASSPLQGDGYTF. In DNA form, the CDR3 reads TGCGCCAGCAGCCCCTTACAGGGCGATGGCTACACCTTC.

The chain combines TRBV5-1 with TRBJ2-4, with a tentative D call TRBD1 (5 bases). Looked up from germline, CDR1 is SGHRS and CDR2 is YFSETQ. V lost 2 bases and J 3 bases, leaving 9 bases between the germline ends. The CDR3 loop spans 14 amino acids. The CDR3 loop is CASSFNRHKNIQYF. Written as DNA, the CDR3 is TGCGCCAGCAGCTTTAACAGGCACAAAAACATTCAGTACTTC. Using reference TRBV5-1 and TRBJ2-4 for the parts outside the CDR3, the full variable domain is KAGVTQTPRYLIKTRGQQVTLSCSPISGHRSVSWYQQTPGQGLQFLFEYFSETQRNKGNFPGRFSGRQFSNSRSEMNVSTLELGDSALYLCASSFNRHKNIQYFGAGTRLSVL.

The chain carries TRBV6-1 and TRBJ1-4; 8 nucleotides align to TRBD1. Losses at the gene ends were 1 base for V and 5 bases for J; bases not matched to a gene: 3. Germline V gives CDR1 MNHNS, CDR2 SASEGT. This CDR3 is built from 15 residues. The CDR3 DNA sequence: TGTGCCAGCAGTGAAGGACAGGGGAAAAATGAAAAACTGTTTTTT. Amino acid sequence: CASSEGQGKNEKLFF.

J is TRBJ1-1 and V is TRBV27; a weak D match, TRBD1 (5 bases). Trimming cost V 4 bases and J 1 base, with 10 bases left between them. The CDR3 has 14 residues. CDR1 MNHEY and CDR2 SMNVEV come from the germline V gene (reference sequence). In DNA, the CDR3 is TGTGCCAGCAGTTGGGGTACAGGGAACACTGAAGCTTTCTTT. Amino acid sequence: CASSWGTGNTEAFF.

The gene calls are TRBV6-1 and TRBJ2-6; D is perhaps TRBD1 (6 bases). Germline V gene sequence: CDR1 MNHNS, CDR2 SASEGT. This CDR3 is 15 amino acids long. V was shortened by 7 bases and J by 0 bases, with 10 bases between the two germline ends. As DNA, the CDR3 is TGTGCCAGCACCGGACAGACCTCTGGGGCCAACGTCCTGACTTTC. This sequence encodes CASTGQTSGANVLTF.

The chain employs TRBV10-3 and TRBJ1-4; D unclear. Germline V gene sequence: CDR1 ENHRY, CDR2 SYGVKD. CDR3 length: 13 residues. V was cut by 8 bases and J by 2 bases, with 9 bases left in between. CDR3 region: CAIAARTNEKLFF. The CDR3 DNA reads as TGTGCCATCGCTGCCAGGACTAATGAAAAACTGTTTTTT.

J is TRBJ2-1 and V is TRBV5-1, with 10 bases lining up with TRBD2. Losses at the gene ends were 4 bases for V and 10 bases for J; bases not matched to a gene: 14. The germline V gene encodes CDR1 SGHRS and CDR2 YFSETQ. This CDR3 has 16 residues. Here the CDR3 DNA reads TGCGCCAGCAGCGAAGGACTAGCGGCCATACAATGGGAGCAGTTCTTC. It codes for CASSEGLAAIQWEQFF.

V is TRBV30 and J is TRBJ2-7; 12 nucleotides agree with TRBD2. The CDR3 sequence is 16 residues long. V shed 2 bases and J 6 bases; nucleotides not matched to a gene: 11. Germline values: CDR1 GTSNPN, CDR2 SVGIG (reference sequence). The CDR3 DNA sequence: TGTGCCTGGAGTCCGGGACTAGCGGGTCAGGGGGGCGAGCAGTACTTC. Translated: CAWSPGLAGQGGEQYF.

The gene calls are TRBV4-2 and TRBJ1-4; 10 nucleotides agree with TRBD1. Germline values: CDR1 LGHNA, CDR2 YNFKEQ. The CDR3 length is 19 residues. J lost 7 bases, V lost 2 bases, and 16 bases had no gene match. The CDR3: CASSQRRGMGQGLGEKLFF. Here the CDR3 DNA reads TGTGCCAGCAGCCAAAGACGGGGTATGGGACAGGGGTTAGGTGAAAAACTGTTTTTT.

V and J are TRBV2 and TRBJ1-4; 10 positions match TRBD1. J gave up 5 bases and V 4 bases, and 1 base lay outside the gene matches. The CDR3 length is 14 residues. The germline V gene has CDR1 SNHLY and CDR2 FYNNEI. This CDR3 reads CASSAGQGNEKLFF. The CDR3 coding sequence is TGTGCCAGCAGTGCGGGACAGGGGAATGAAAAACTGTTTTTT.

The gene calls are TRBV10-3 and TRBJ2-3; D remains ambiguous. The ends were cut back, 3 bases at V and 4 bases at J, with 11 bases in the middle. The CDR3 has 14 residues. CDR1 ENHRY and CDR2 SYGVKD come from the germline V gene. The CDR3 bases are TGTGCCATCAGTGACGGAGCCCGCGCAGATACGCAGTATTTT. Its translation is CAISDGARADTQYF.

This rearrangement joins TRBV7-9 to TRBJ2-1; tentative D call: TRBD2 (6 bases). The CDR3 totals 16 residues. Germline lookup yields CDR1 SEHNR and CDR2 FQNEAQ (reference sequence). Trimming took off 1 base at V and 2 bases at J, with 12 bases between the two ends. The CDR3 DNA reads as TGTGCCAGCAGCTTAGTCGCGGGGCCCACCTACAATGAGCAGTTCTTC. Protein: CASSLVAGPTYNEQFF.

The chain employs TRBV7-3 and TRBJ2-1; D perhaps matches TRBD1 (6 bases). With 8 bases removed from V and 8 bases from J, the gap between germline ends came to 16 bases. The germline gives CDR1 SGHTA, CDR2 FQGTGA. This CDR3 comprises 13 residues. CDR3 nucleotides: TGTGCCAGCGGGTTGCAGGGGAGCGATGAGCAGTTCTTC. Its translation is CASGLQGSDEQFF.